The next 2 T cell receptor beta chains were all read from a single sample in a study of regulatory T cells in long-lasting Graves disease. To make TCR beta libraries, researchers used iRepertoire HTBI primers and Arm-PCR of CDR3 regions. TCRdb passed the multiplex PCR reads through MiXCR, listing each CDR3 protein once. This table holds roughly 700,000 distinct CDR3 sequences, around 30% found once. Time point meaning: persistent/refractory GD, antithyroid drugs over 5 years with positive TRAb. Construction of the TCR library relied on RNA isolated from PBMCs. The sequencing here drew on peripheral blood mononuclear cells (PBMCs), taken when the disease was refractory, from a patient treated with antithyroid drugs. The receptor set was obtained from a female donor with Graves disease.

This clonotype came up many times. J is TRBJ2-5 and V is TRBV12-3 or TRBV12-4; 9 bases match TRBD2. V gave up 4 bases and J gave up 1 base; unmatched junction bases: 7. CDR3 size: 16 residues. CDR3 residues: CASSYRLAAAQETQYF. CDR3 sequence (DNA): TGTGCCAGCAGTTATCGACTAGCGGCCGCCCAAGAGACCCAGTACTTC.

This clonotype appeared a few times. The chain uses TRBV6-1 and TRBJ2-2, with 7 bases fitting TRBD1. Losses at the gene ends were 5 bases for V and 4 bases for J; bases not matched to a gene: 7. The length of the CDR3 is 15 residues. Per germline, CDR1 MNHNS and CDR2 SASEGT. The CDR3 sequence: CASSRTGKSTGELFF. CDR3 coding DNA: TGTGCCAGCAGTCGGACAGGCAAATCCACCGGGGAGCTGTTTTTT.